This T cell receptor beta chain is drawn from a study of cytotoxic CD8 clonotypes in ibrutinib-treated CLL. This clone has more than one count but fewer than ten. Its antigen is still unknown. A 1 in 200,000 to 1 in 1 million T cell depth was the sequencing target. Only in-frame clones appear in the TCRdb table, and some are missing; sequencing was by immunoSEQ multiplex PCR. This sample has 45,000 to 55,000 clones, with 53% found just once. The CDR3 consists of 13 residues. From germline, CDR1 is SGHTA and CDR2 FQGTGA. V was trimmed by 2 bases and J by 5 bases, leaving 8 bases between them. Study outcomes and limitations: Public clonotypes were uncommon and contracted or stayed stable on treatment.

The starting material was PBMCs, obtained after 12 months of ibrutinib treatment. This chain links TRBV7-3 with TRBJ2-3, with D uncertain. The source is a human donor with chronic lymphocytic leukemia. The CDR3 DNA reads TGTGCCAGCAGCTTAGACATAGTAGATACGCAGTATTTT. As protein: CASSLDIVDTQYF.